Sequencing of this T cell receptor beta chain was carried out in a study of shared clonotypes between healthy human individuals. Original handling: ImmunoSEQ gave junction-only sequences without quality scores, so filtering differed. The method was immunoSEQ multiplex PCR; TCRdb's version includes in-frame clones alone and lacks a portion of them. V, J and clone size are taken as reported in that table, and D and trimming were inferred from the DNA itself. The sample lists over 2 million clones; just under 95% were seen once. A remark on this clone: What it binds is not known.

Regarding the study as a whole: Estimated richness was generally greater in naive than memory subsets. The authors expected sequencing depth to affect clonotype sharing among donors.

The CDR3 runs to 14 residues. Germline V gene sequence: CDR1 SGHRS, CDR2 YFSETQ. The V and J ends lost 4 bases and 6 bases respectively, with 14 bases between them. The rearrangement joins TRBV5-1 to TRBJ2-1, with D maybe TRBD2 (6 bases). Material for sequencing was naive CD4+ T cells from PBMCs. Subset described: CD45RA+ positively selected. This receptor was obtained from a man between 18 and 29 years old in good health. Some clones in this sample may be carry-over from other donors' samples. The CDR3 here is CASSPSGVSNEQFF. CDR3 coding DNA: TGCGCCAGCAGCCCATCGGGAGTCAGCAATGAGCAGTTCTTC.